This T cell receptor (beta chain) was obtained from a study of blood T cell repertoires in COVID-19. Overall study: Sites in the United States, Italy and Spain provided acute and convalescent COVID-19 samples. PBMCs, B-cell-depleted T cells, or T cells provided the cDNA or gDNA that made up the material.

The ends lost 5 bases at V and 10 bases at J; junction bases unmatched: 7. The CDR3 consists of 14 residues. Germline lookup yields CDR1 SGHTA and CDR2 FQGTGA. TCRdb's table, derived via immunoSEQ multiplex PCR, lists solely in-frame clones and lacks some. The sample consists of about 80,000 clones, under 80% of them appearing once. This clone has a handful of counts. The V and J genes are TRBV7-3 and TRBJ1-6; TRBD1 agrees at 8 bases. Sequencing input: peripheral blood. The clonotype comes from a human donor in a cohort sampled during active COVID-19. For the CDR3, the DNA is TGTGCCAGCAGCATGCAGGGGGCCAAGTCACCCCTCCACTTT. It translates to CASSMQGAKSPLHF.